This paragraph reports one TCR beta chain. The antigen it binds to is not known. The input lacks base qualities; no much larger clone sits a single base away. The germline V gene sets CDR1 to MDHEN and CDR2 to SYDVKM. The CDR3 holds 14 amino acids from the cysteine to the phenylalanine. Solely the CDR3 DNA is kept, with 42 bases framed from the first base. Trimming at the junction amounts to 2 bases on V and 7 bases on J, and the germline ends lie 12 bases apart. The label giving this sample's treatment or condition can be read as: high-dose cyclophosphamide on days +3 and +4 as single-agent GVHD prophylaxis. PTCy patients received busulfan and fludarabine conditioning, a related or unrelated marrow graft, and cyclophosphamide on days +3 and +4. PTCy-treated patients were drawn from a prospective multi-institutional clinical trial. Peripheral blood and bone marrow mononuclear cells were isolated by Ficoll-Hypaque density centrifugation and were cryopreserved.

This sample is drawn from a study of T cells after posttransplantation cyclophosphamide (dated by TCRdb to 2016 to 2018). Study-level background: T cell repertoire reconstitution was tracked by TRB sequencing after myeloablative bone marrow transplantation in which posttransplantation cyclophosphamide was used as GVHD prophylaxis. Antigen receptor sequencing covered samples from 35 PTCy-treated patients and over 15 of their related bone marrow donors. Public TRB sequences were checked against a database of over 3,600 sequences associated with responses to pathogens, tumor antigens, self-antigens and alloantigens. Blood from every one of the 30 to 40 PTCy patients who had 1-year posttransplant specimens underwent TRB sequencing. In 3 patients, TRB sequencing was also performed on up to 3 more blood samples taken 2 to 5.2 years after transplant, and in 4 patients, pretransplant blood was also TRB-sequenced. Because TRA and TRB clonality correlated tightly in fewer than 10 samples, the subsequent TCR analyses were limited to TRB only.

General conclusions and limits of the study: Across about 40 patients, TRB clonality was highly associated with recipient CMV seropositivity and CMV reactivation, and diversity in PTCy patients was similar to diversity in CNI/methotrexate controls. Donor-recipient similarity was low at 1-2 months but increased during the first year, and donor CD8+ memory clones often dominated later blood repertoires. The TRB repertoires of T cells infiltrating skin or GI tract showed only limited overlap with the TRB repertoires of T cells in blood.

TRB sequencing used genomic DNA with the immunoSEQ assay at survey resolution or the hsTCRB kit. As for how the authors treated the data: The immunoSEQ software was used for initial read processing, and the LymphoSeq R package was used for repertoire analyses. Clonality was computed as 1 minus normalized Shannon entropy; Gini coefficient was also calculated for each TRB dataset. Phenotypes of unsorted samples were inferred by mapping TRB sequences from sorted subsets of the recipient or donor onto the same recipient's unsorted samples. Not all clones reach the TCRdb copy of this immuneACCESS table, which keeps in-frame sequences only. Checked studies attribute under half of the gap to unresolved V genes and leave the rest unexplained. From that table come the V and J calls and clone size; the DNA was used to work out D and trimming. The sample data list about 6,700 clones, and roughly four fifths of these were observed just once. Of the sample, 20% to 25% falls within the top ten clones.

The sequence joins TRBV28 to TRBJ2-1; 6 matching bases give a weak D call of TRBD2. The input for sequencing was PBMCs, taken after allogeneic stem cell transplant with posttransplant cyclophosphamide. The source is a female patient aged 50 to 60 who received an allogeneic stem cell transplant from a related donor, was CMV-positive, and had no GVHD. After a transplant, some T cells may be of graft donor origin. The CDR3: CASSLGGSWNEQFF. The sequenced DNA is TGTGCCAGCAGTTTAGGGGGGAGTTGGAATGAGCAGTTCTTC.